These T cell receptor beta chains were read from a single sample in a study of cytomegalovirus exposure and HLA in healthy donors. Some clones are missing from TCRdb's copy, which holds only in-frame ones; the method was immunoSEQ multiplex PCR. The table lists 160,000 or so clones, 80% to 90% of them singletons. Specimen: PBMCs. These receptors originate from a man aged 50 to 60 in good health and CMV-seropositive. Both conserved end residues are part of each CDR3. The D gene is left open where the match is weak. The listing skips clone size in some rows; elsewhere it reads once, few, many or a size class.

V gene: TRBV7-8; CDR3 length: 16; J gene: TRBJ2-2; D gene: TRBD2; clone size: NA; CDR3 protein: CASSQLAGGGTGELFF; CDR3 DNA: TGTGCCAGCAGCCAACTAGCGGGAGGGGGCACCGGGGAGCTGTTTTTT
V gene: TRBV5-4; CDR3 length: 16; J gene: TRBJ2-2; D gene: TRBD1; clone size: NA; CDR3 protein: CATAGDRGPPTGELFF; CDR3 DNA: TGTGCCACGGCTGGGGACAGGGGGCCCCCCACCGGGGAGCTGTTTTTT
V gene: TRBV7-9; CDR3 length: 12; J gene: TRBJ2-1; D gene: NA; clone size: NA; CDR3 protein: CASEGTLNEQFF; CDR3 DNA: TGTGCCAGCGAAGGGACTCTTAATGAGCAGTTCTTC
V gene: TRBV5-5; CDR3 length: 16; J gene: TRBJ1-2; D gene: NA; clone size: NA; CDR3 protein: CASSLDAGTLVYGYTF; CDR3 DNA: TGTGCCAGCAGCTTGGATGCCGGGACACTAGTCTATGGCTACACCTTC
V gene: TRBV5-4; CDR3 length: 14; J gene: TRBJ2-5; D gene: TRBD1; clone size: NA; CDR3 protein: CASSRDRGAETQYF; CDR3 DNA: TGTGCCAGCAGCAGAGACAGGGGAGCAGAGACCCAGTACTTC
V gene: TRBV28; CDR3 length: 15; J gene: TRBJ1-4; D gene: TRBD1; clone size: NA; CDR3 protein: CASSLNSGGGEKLFF; CDR3 DNA: TGTGCCAGCAGTCTCAACTCAGGGGGCGGGGAAAAACTGTTTTTT
V gene: TRBV6-1; CDR3 length: 13; J gene: TRBJ1-1; D gene: NA; clone size: NA; CDR3 protein: CASSLDVWLEAFF; CDR3 DNA: TGTGCCAGCAGCCTAGATGTTTGGCTTGAAGCTTTCTTT
V gene: TRBV7-9; CDR3 length: 17; J gene: TRBJ2-1; D gene: TRBD2; clone size: NA; CDR3 protein: CASSTIAGGLSYNEQFF; CDR3 DNA: TGTGCCAGCAGCACGATAGCGGGGGGCCTCTCCTACAATGAGCAGTTCTTC
V gene: TRBV4-1; CDR3 length: 14; J gene: TRBJ2-3; D gene: NA; clone size: few; CDR3 protein: CASSQETGSDTQYF; CDR3 DNA: TGCGCCAGCAGCCAAGAGACCGGGTCCGATACGCAGTATTTT
V gene: TRBV2; CDR3 length: 12; J gene: TRBJ1-2; D gene: NA; clone size: NA; CDR3 protein: CASSEAVYGYTF; CDR3 DNA: TGTGCCAGCAGTGAAGCCGTGTATGGCTACACCTTC
V gene: TRBV7-2; CDR3 length: 15; J gene: TRBJ1-2; D gene: TRBD1; clone size: NA; CDR3 protein: CASSLASGQPYGYTF; CDR3 DNA: TGTGCCAGCAGCTTAGCCTCGGGACAGCCCTATGGCTACACCTTC
V gene: TRBV11-2; CDR3 length: 15; J gene: TRBJ1-5; D gene: NA; clone size: NA; CDR3 protein: CASSSSGLLNQPQHF; CDR3 DNA: TGTGCCAGCAGCTCCTCGGGTCTACTCAATCAGCCCCAGCATTTT
V gene: TRBV5-1; CDR3 length: 15; J gene: TRBJ2-7; D gene: NA; clone size: NA; CDR3 protein: CASSLTTGQSYEQYF; CDR3 DNA: TGCGCCAGCAGCTTAACCACTGGACAGTCCTACGAGCAGTACTTC
V gene: TRBV10-2; CDR3 length: 17; J gene: TRBJ2-1; D gene: TRBD2; clone size: NA; CDR3 protein: CASSLFSSGRRYNEQFF; CDR3 DNA: TGCGCCAGCAGTCTTTTTTCTAGCGGGAGAAGGTACAATGAGCAGTTCTTC
V gene: TRBV6-5; CDR3 length: 14; J gene: TRBJ2-2; D gene: NA; clone size: NA; CDR3 protein: CASSWEYATGELFF; CDR3 DNA: TGTGCCAGCAGTTGGGAGTACGCCACCGGGGAGCTGTTTTTT
V gene: TRBV18; CDR3 length: 12; J gene: TRBJ1-2; D gene: TRBD1; clone size: once; CDR3 protein: CASSTTGIGYTF; CDR3 DNA: TGTGCCAGCTCCACGACAGGGATAGGCTACACCTTC
V gene: TRBV6-1; CDR3 length: 17; J gene: TRBJ1-5; D gene: TRBD1; clone size: NA; CDR3 protein: CASSVGSGTGAGQPQHF; CDR3 DNA: TGTGCCAGCAGTGTTGGATCCGGGACAGGGGCTGGTCAGCCCCAGCATTTT
V gene: TRBV29-1; CDR3 length: 14; J gene: TRBJ1-4; D gene: NA; clone size: NA; CDR3 protein: CSVTGVSTNEKLFF; CDR3 DNA: TGCAGCGTTACCGGGGTTTCAACTAATGAAAAACTGTTTTTT
V gene: TRBV29-1; CDR3 length: 15; J gene: TRBJ2-1; D gene: NA; clone size: NA; CDR3 protein: CSVQRAPGTYNEQFF; CDR3 DNA: TGCAGCGTCCAGAGGGCGCCTGGGACCTACAATGAGCAGTTCTTC
V gene: TRBV9; CDR3 length: 14; J gene: TRBJ2-1; D gene: TRBD2; clone size: NA; CDR3 protein: CASSLRAGYNEQFF; CDR3 DNA: TGTGCCAGCAGCCTCAGAGCGGGATACAATGAGCAGTTCTTC
V gene: TRBV4-1; CDR3 length: 16; J gene: TRBJ2-1; D gene: TRBD2; clone size: NA; CDR3 protein: CASSHPSGTSYNEQFF; CDR3 DNA: TGCGCCAGCAGCCATCCTAGCGGGACCTCCTACAATGAGCAGTTCTTC
V gene: TRBV6-1; CDR3 length: 13; J gene: TRBJ1-1; D gene: NA; clone size: NA; CDR3 protein: CASSIREYTEAFF; CDR3 DNA: TGTGCCAGCAGTATACGGGAATACACTGAAGCTTTCTTT
V gene: TRBV5-1; CDR3 length: 15; J gene: TRBJ1-4; D gene: TRBD1; clone size: NA; CDR3 protein: CASSRQTGVNEKLFF; CDR3 DNA: TGCGCCAGCAGCCGGCAGACAGGGGTAAATGAAAAACTGTTTTTT
V gene: TRBV11-2; CDR3 length: 15; J gene: TRBJ1-1; D gene: TRBD1; clone size: NA; CDR3 protein: CASSSRQGPNTEAFF; CDR3 DNA: TGTGCCAGCAGCTCTCGACAGGGACCGAACACTGAAGCTTTCTTT
V gene: TRBV11-3; CDR3 length: 15; J gene: TRBJ2-1; D gene: TRBD2; clone size: NA; CDR3 protein: CASSLSTSGGNEQFF; CDR3 DNA: TGTGCCAGCAGCTTAAGTACTAGCGGGGGTAATGAGCAGTTCTTC
V gene: TRBV6-1; CDR3 length: 14; J gene: TRBJ1-5; D gene: TRBD1; clone size: NA; CDR3 protein: CASSADRGSQPQHF; CDR3 DNA: TGTGCCAGCAGTGCCGACAGGGGAAGCCAGCCCCAGCATTTT